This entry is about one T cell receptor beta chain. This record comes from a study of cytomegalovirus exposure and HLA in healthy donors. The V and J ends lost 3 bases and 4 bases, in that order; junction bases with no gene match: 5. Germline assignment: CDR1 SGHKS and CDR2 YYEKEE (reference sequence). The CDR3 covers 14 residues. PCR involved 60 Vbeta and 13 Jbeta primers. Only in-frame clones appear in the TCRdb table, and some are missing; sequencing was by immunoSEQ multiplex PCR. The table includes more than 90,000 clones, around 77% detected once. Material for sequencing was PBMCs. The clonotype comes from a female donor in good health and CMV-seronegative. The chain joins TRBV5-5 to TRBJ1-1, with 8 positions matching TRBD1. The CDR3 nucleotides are TGTGCCAGCAGCTGGGAACAGGGGGTCACTGAAGCTTTCTTT. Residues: CASSWEQGVTEAFF.